This TCR beta chain was captured in a study of shared clonotypes between healthy human individuals. Method: immunoSEQ multiplex PCR; TCRdb's copy keeps in-frame clones and lacks some. Seen here are 2 million to 2.5 million clones, 90% to 95% observed once, and the top ten hold 0.1% to 0.15%. The V gene's germline CDR1 is LGHNA and CDR2 YNFKEQ. This CDR3 contains 15 residues. V was pared by 0 bases and J by 4 bases, with 11 bases between. The sample consisted of naive CD4+ T cells sorted from blood. Stated subset: CD45RA+ positively selected. The receptor was isolated from a man aged 18 to 35 in good health. The chain couples TRBV4-2 to TRBJ2-3; possibly TRBD2 for D (5 bases). For the CDR3, the DNA is TGTGCCAGCAGCCAAGATGTGGGAGCCGCAGATACGCAGTATTTT. Translating gives CASSQDVGAADTQYF.